The 23 T cell receptor beta chains in this list originate from one sample, sequenced in a study of TIL therapy for anti-PD-1-resistant metastatic lung cancer. This was the immunoSEQ v3 assay. Profiled with immunoSEQ multiplex PCR; TCRdb holds only in-frame clones, not every one. The sample contains 25,000 to 30,000 clones, roughly 63% of which appear only once. Time point reported: pre-treatment sample, taken before nivolumab and TIL therapy. Tumor tissue came from excised metastases, mostly pleural nodules or supraclavicular lymph nodes. Specimen: tumor tissue, collected at baseline. The receptors here all came from a woman aged 30 to 85 with non-small cell lung cancer.

The CDR3, as DNA: TGTGCCAGCAGCTTAACCGGGACTAGCGCGGAGACCCAGTACTTC. The encoded protein is CASSLTGTSAETQYF. The chain combines TRBV7-2 with TRBJ2-5, with 10 nucleotides matching TRBD2. Per germline, CDR1 SGHTA and CDR2 FQGNSA. The CDR3 has 15 residues. Germline trimming cut 2 bases from V and 5 bases from J; bases unmatched to any gene: 5.

This clone showed up just once. V and J are TRBV5-4 and TRBJ2-5, with D uncertain. Deletions cut 2 bases from V and 4 bases from J, with 9 bases between. The germline CDR1 and CDR2 sequences are SGHNT and YYREEE (reference sequence). The CDR3 loop spans 13 amino acids. DNA for the CDR3: TGTGCCAGCAGCTTTTTTGCCGTAGAGACCCAGTACTTC. Protein product: CASSFFAVETQYF. The entire variable domain, with the rest obtained from reference TRBV5-4 and TRBJ2-5, is as follows: ETGVTQSPTHLIKTRGQQVTLRCSSQSGHNTVSWYQQALGQGPQFIFQYYREEENGRGNFPPRFSGLQFPNYSSELNVNALELDDSALYLCASSFFAVETQYFGPGTRLLVL.

There are many counts of this clone. The rearrangement uses TRBV5-6 and TRBJ2-5; D gene uncertain. The CDR3 extends over 12 amino acids. Per the germline V gene, CDR1 is SGHDT and CDR2 is YYEEEE. The germline V and J ends were trimmed by 4 bases and 1 base, with 5 bases remaining between them. CDR3 nucleotides: TGTGCCAGCAGCAAGGGCCAAGAGACCCAGTACTTC. This translates into CASSKGQETQYF.

Notes on this clone: The same CDR3 also results from other DNA sequences found in this sample. The chain employs TRBV11-3 and TRBJ2-1; D gene uncertain. The germline V gene has CDR1 SGHNT and CDR2 YENEEA. The CDR3 is made up of 11 amino acids. The germline V and J ends were trimmed by 1 base and 6 bases, with 1 base remaining between them. The CDR3 DNA reads as TGTGCCAGCAGCTTAGGCAATGAGCAGTTCTTC. Amino acids: CASSLGNEQFF. The full variable domain, completed using reference TRBV11-3 and TRBJ2-1, is EAGVVQSPRYKIIEKKQPVAFWCNPISGHNTLYWYLQNLGQGPELLIRYENEEAVDDSQLPKDRFSAERLKGVDSTLKIQPAELGDSAVYLCASSLGNEQFFGPGTRLTVL.

The rearrangement joins TRBV23-1 to TRBJ2-1; 14 nucleotides align to TRBD2. TRBV23-1 is filed as an ORF, its function uncertain. The V gene end was trimmed by 4 bases and the J gene end by 9 bases; junction bases not matched to a gene: 8. The CDR3 is 16 amino acids. CDR3 nucleotide sequence: TGCGCCAGCAGTCGGGGACTAGCGGGAGAGGAGGGTGAGCAGTTCTTC. Translated, it gives CASSRGLAGEEGEQFF.

The chain links TRBV6-5 to TRBJ2-5, with D uncertain. The V end lost 5 bases, the J end lost 4 bases, and 8 bases lay between the germline ends. Germline V CDR1 and CDR2: MNHEY, SVGAGI. The CDR3 runs 12 residues. In DNA form, the CDR3 reads TGTGCCAGCAGTCGCTCGCGAGAGACCCAGTACTTC. Translation: CASSRSRETQYF.

The rearrangement links TRBV5-8 to TRBJ2-3; D not certain. V lost 6 bases to trimming and J lost 4 bases, with 6 bases between them. The CDR3 runs 11 residues. Looked up from germline, CDR1 is SGHTS and CDR2 is YDEGEE. CDR3 in amino acids: CASTFADTQYF. Written as DNA, the CDR3 is TGTGCCAGCACTTTCGCAGATACGCAGTATTTT.

The V call is TRBV6-6, the J call TRBJ1-5, with D perhaps TRBD1 (6 bases). Germline CDR1 reads MNHNY; CDR2 reads SVGAGI (reference sequence). The CDR3 has 16 residues. V was clipped by 0 bases and J by 5 bases, with 14 bases between them. The CDR3 region is CASSYSIWTDYQPQHF. The CDR3 DNA sequence: TGTGCCAGCAGTTACTCGATTTGGACAGATTATCAGCCCCAGCATTTT.

This clone was detected only a few times. The rearrangement uses TRBV7-8 and TRBJ2-1; a possible D gene is TRBD2 (5 bases). From germline, CDR1 is SGHVS and CDR2 FQNEAQ. The CDR3 sequence is 13 residues long. The V end lost 5 bases, the J end lost 6 bases, and 11 bases lay between the germline ends. The CDR3 sequence is CASSPGERNEQFF. The CDR3 DNA reads as TGTGCCAGCAGCCCTGGGGAGCGCAATGAGCAGTTCTTC.

The chain carries TRBV5-4 and TRBJ2-1, with D possibly being TRBD2 (9 bases). V shed 1 base and J shed 8 bases, with 16 bases lying between them. The CDR3 sequence is 15 residues long. Looked up from germline, CDR1 is SGHNT and CDR2 is YYREEE (reference sequence). CDR3 loop: CASSLRLAGQDEQFF. DNA for the CDR3: TGTGCCAGCAGCTTGAGGCTAGCGGGACAGGATGAGCAGTTCTTC.

The V call is TRBV4-2, the J call TRBJ1-2, with D unclear. Deletions cut 1 base from V and 1 base from J, with 13 bases between. The CDR3 spans 16 residues. In germline, CDR1 is LGHNA, CDR2 YNFKEQ. Here the CDR3 reads CASSQAGGLSNYGYTF. CDR3 in DNA: TGTGCCAGCAGCCAAGCCGGCGGGCTAAGTAACTATGGCTACACCTTC.

The V and J genes are TRBV2 and TRBJ2-3, with D perhaps TRBD1 (5 bases). CDR3 length equals 17 residues. Germline CDR1 reads SNHLY; CDR2 reads FYNNEI. The germline V and J ends were trimmed by 8 bases and 2 bases, with 23 bases remaining between them. The CDR3 loop is CASARQGQRPPTDTQYF. As DNA, the CDR3 is TGTGCCAGCGCACGGCAGGGTCAGCGACCCCCCACAGATACGCAGTATTTT.

The V and J genes are TRBV6-5 and TRBJ2-2; the match to TRBD1 covers 7 bases. CDR1 and CDR2 (germline): MNHEY, SVGAGI. V lost 6 bases and J lost 7; bases outside the gene matches: 8. The CDR3 loop spans 14 amino acids. The CDR3 sequence is CASSPAGGGGELFF. Written as DNA, the CDR3 is TGTGCCAGCAGCCCCGCAGGGGGTGGCGGGGAGCTGTTTTTT.

This sequence joins TRBV15 and TRBJ2-5; 7 nucleotides line up with TRBD1. V trimming: 2 bases; J trimming: 5 bases; junction bases outside the gene matches: 5. Germline V gene sequence: CDR1 LNHNV, CDR2 YYDKDF (reference sequence). The CDR3 extends over 14 amino acids. The DNA for the CDR3 is TGTGCCACCAGCAGATACAGGGGTAGGGAGACCCAGTACTTC. It specifies CATSRYRGRETQYF.

This clone was seen a handful of times. This chain links TRBV19 with TRBJ2-7; unclear D gene. Germline V gives CDR1 LNHDA, CDR2 SQIVND (reference sequence). Trimming removed 5 bases from V and 2 bases from J, with 7 bases in between. The CDR3 totals 12 residues. The CDR3 sequence is CASSSGPYEQYF. CDR3 DNA sequence: TGTGCCAGTAGTTCCGGGCCCTACGAGCAGTACTTC.

CDR3 residues: CAWGRDTNYGYTF. The CDR3 DNA reads TGTGCCTGGGGTAGGGACACTAACTATGGCTACACCTTC. The chain couples TRBV30 to TRBJ1-2; a weak D match, TRBD1 (6 bases). Germline V gene sequence: CDR1 GTSNPN, CDR2 SVGIG (reference sequence). V shed 5 bases and J shed 0 bases, with 10 bases lying between them. This CDR3 spans 13 amino acids.

The chain employs TRBV30 and TRBJ2-7, with a possible D match to TRBD1 (6 bases). V lost 7 bases, J lost 7 bases, and 17 bases lay in between. The length of the CDR3 is 12 residues. Germline-derived CDR1 and CDR2 are GTSNPN and SVGIG (reference sequence). The CDR3 is CASYFGGREQYF. CDR3 coding DNA: TGTGCCTCGTATTTTGGGGGCCGAGAGCAGTACTTC.

Points on this clone: Other DNA sequences from this sample encode an identical CDR3 as well. The V call is TRBV6-5, the J call TRBJ2-3, with TRBD2 matching over 8 bases. CDR3 length: 16 residues. The germline V gene encodes CDR1 MNHEY and CDR2 SVGAGI. J lost 3 bases, V lost 2 bases, and 7 bases had no gene match. The CDR3 region is CASSYGASGSTDTQYF. The CDR3 nucleotides are TGTGCCAGCAGTTACGGCGCGAGCGGGAGTACAGATACGCAGTATTTT.

V is TRBV14 and J is TRBJ1-4; 8 bases are a match to TRBD1. CDR1 is SGHDN, CDR2 FVKESK, per germline. The V gene end was trimmed by 1 base and the J gene end by 5 bases; junction bases not matched to a gene: 3. CDR3 size: 15 residues. The CDR3 here is CASSQGTGYNEKLFF. CDR3 sequence (DNA): TGTGCCAGCAGCCAAGGGACAGGGTACAATGAAAAACTGTTTTTT.

The chain recombines TRBV19 with TRBJ1-2, with TRBD1 matching over 8 bases. The CDR3 is 12 residues long. The germline V gene has CDR1 LNHDA and CDR2 SQIVND (reference sequence). The V gene end was trimmed by 6 bases and the J gene end by 8 bases; junction bases not matched to a gene: 5. CDR3 protein: CASRGTGGGYTF. The CDR3 DNA sequence: TGTGCCAGTAGAGGGACAGGTGGCGGCTACACCTTC. Full variable domain (rest looked up from reference TRBV19 and TRBJ1-2): DGGITQSPKYLFRKEGQNVTLSCEQNLNHDAMYWYRQDPGQGLRLIYYSQIVNDFQKGDIAEGYSVSREKKESFPLTVTSAQKNPTAFYLCASRGTGGGYTFGSGTRLTVV.

The chain employs TRBV5-1 and TRBJ2-3; the D gene is possibly TRBD2 (6 bases). Trimming cost V 5 bases and J 4 bases, with 14 bases left between them. There are 14 residues in the CDR3. Germline V gene data show CDR1 as SGHRS and CDR2 as YFSETQ. In nucleotides, the CDR3 is TGCGCCAGCAGGCCTGGGGGGTCCGCAGATACGCAGTATTTT. This codes for CASRPGGSADTQYF. Variable domain in full (rest from reference TRBV5-1 and TRBJ2-3): KAGVTQTPRYLIKTRGQQVTLSCSPISGHRSVSWYQQTPGQGLQFLFEYFSETQRNKGNFPGRFSGRQFSNSRSEMNVSTLELGDSALYLCASRPGGSADTQYFGPGTRLTVL.

This chain links TRBV6-5 with TRBJ1-1; perhaps TRBD1 as D (5 bases). The V end was cut by 6 bases, the J end by 1 base, with 6 bases between. CDR3 length equals 12 residues. Germline V gene lookup returns CDR1 MNHEY and CDR2 SVGAGI. Here the CDR3 reads CASSQGNTEAFF. The CDR3 coding sequence is TGTGCCAGCAGCCAGGGGAACACTGAAGCTTTCTTT.

In DNA form, the CDR3 reads TGTGCCAGCAGTGACACACTTACCTGGACAGTCCATACGCAGTATTTT. It codes for CASSDTLTWTVHTQYF. The chain couples TRBV6-1 to TRBJ2-3; D perhaps matches TRBD1 (6 bases). Trimming took 3 bases from V and 7 from J, leaving 20 bases between them. Germline CDR1 is MNHNS and CDR2 is SASEGT. This CDR3 has 16 amino acids.